Given below is one T cell receptor beta chain in context. As yet, its antigen is unknown. Profiled with immunoSEQ multiplex PCR; TCRdb holds only in-frame clones, not every one. The sample yields tens of thousands of clones, over 70% seen once. The CDR3 runs to 14 residues. V lost 3 bases and J lost 1; bases outside the gene matches: 0. The germline gives CDR1 SGDLS, CDR2 YYNGEE. This sample was included in a study of T cell responses to AZD1222 COVID-19 vaccine. Whole-study findings and limits: Reportedly, nearly half of unique spike TCRs recognized epitopes outside B.1.351/B.1.1.7 mutations. Mostly white British, mostly female donors; authors suggested clonal diversity may be underestimated. Spike-specific TCR repertoires showed rising breadth and depth after two AZD1222 doses.

This sequence was found in an adult who received the AZD1222 COVID-19 vaccine. The material sequenced was peripheral blood, taken 28 days after the second AZD1222 dose. The chain joins TRBV9 to TRBJ2-3, with 9 nucleotides matching TRBD2. The CDR3 protein is CASSGLAGTDTQYF. The CDR3 region has the DNA TGTGCCAGCAGCGGACTAGCGGGCACAGATACGCAGTATTTT.